These 28 T cell receptor beta chains originate from one sample sequenced in a study of OX40 agonist ivuxolimab in advanced cancers. Using immunoSEQ multiplex PCR, the repertoire was profiled, and TCRdb retains in-frame clones only, with some absent. Here the sample spans about 69,000 clones, 60% to 85% being singletons. The sequences come from CD4+ or CD8+ T cells sorted from blood, collected in a trial of the OX40 agonist ivuxolimab. The receptor set was obtained from an adult with an advanced solid tumor such as melanoma, head and neck, liver or kidney cancer.

The chain has TRBV27 and TRBJ1-2; D call uncertain. V was trimmed by 3 bases and J by 3 bases, leaving 17 bases between them. Per the germline V gene, CDR1 is MNHEY and CDR2 is SMNVEV (reference sequence). This CDR3 is 16 amino acids long. CDR3: CASSLGRRSAHYGYTF. The CDR3 DNA is TGTGCCAGCAGTTTGGGCAGGCGCTCTGCCCACTATGGCTACACCTTC.

The rearrangement uses TRBV28 and TRBJ1-1; 10 nucleotides align to TRBD1. Germline values: CDR1 MDHEN, CDR2 SYDVKM. Trimming cost V 8 bases and J 4 bases; bases outside gene matches: 4. This CDR3 has 13 amino acids. CDR3 amino acids: CASWRTGGTEAFF. CDR3 in DNA: TGTGCCAGCTGGCGGACAGGGGGCACTGAAGCTTTCTTT.

The table lists this clone with a count of one. The V gene is TRBV2, the J gene TRBJ2-7; TRBD1 or TRBD2 may be the D gene (5 bases each). V lost 6 bases to trimming and J lost 2 bases, with 14 bases between them. This CDR3 spans 14 amino acids. The germline V gene has CDR1 SNHLY and CDR2 FYNNEI. The CDR3 DNA reads as TGTGCCAGCAGACAGGTGGAGGCGACCTACGAGCAGTACTTC. This encodes CASRQVEATYEQYF.

The V and J genes are TRBV29-1 and TRBJ2-2; no definite D call. This CDR3 is 15 amino acids long. Trimming left V 5 bases short and J 0 bases short, with 13 bases between. In germline, CDR1 is SQVTM, CDR2 ANQGSEA. This CDR3 reads CSVLERTTNTGELFF. The CDR3 DNA follows: TGCAGCGTTTTAGAAAGGACGACGAACACCGGGGAGCTGTTTTTT.

In its sample, this clone was seen once. The chain has TRBV11-2 and TRBJ2-3, with D possibly TRBD1 on 6 matching bases. Germline V gives CDR1 SGHAT, CDR2 FQNNGV. This CDR3 contains 11 residues. The V end lost 8 bases, the J end lost 4 bases, and 7 bases lay between the germline ends. Here the CDR3 reads CASEGADTQYF. CDR3 DNA sequence: TGTGCCAGCGAGGGGGCAGATACGCAGTATTTT.

The chain carries TRBV9 and TRBJ2-2; D may be TRBD2 (6 bases). The V gene lost 0 bases and the J gene lost 0 bases, with 9 bases spanning the gap. The length of the CDR3 is 16 residues. Germline CDR1 and CDR2: SGDLS and YYNGEE. CDR3: CASSVEWGANTGELFF. The CDR3, as DNA: TGTGCCAGCAGCGTAGAGTGGGGGGCGAACACCGGGGAGCTGTTTTTT.

The genes are TRBV21-1 and TRBJ1-5; the listed D gene, TRBD1, was not tested against the DNA. TRBV21-1 is recorded as a pseudogene. CDR3 length equals 14 residues. The CDR3: CASSNRTGNQPQHF. DNA of the CDR3: TGTGCCAGCAGCAATCGGACAGGGAATCAGCCCCAGCATTTT.

The chain uses TRBV11-3 and TRBJ1-1; D is uncertain. This CDR3 has 18 residues. Trimming removed 5 bases at V and 2 bases at J, with 24 bases between. The germline CDR1 and CDR2 sequences are SGHNT and YENEEA. This CDR3 is CASSALPPPPTVNTEAFF. The CDR3 coding sequence is TGTGCCAGCAGCGCCCTTCCGCCCCCGCCCACAGTCAACACTGAAGCTTTCTTT.

V gene TRBV28 combines with J gene TRBJ1-5; TRBD1 matches 12 bases. Germline V gives CDR1 MDHEN, CDR2 SYDVKM. V gave up 6 bases and J gave up 2 bases; unmatched junction bases: 5. This CDR3 has 16 residues. In DNA, the CDR3 is TGTGCCAGCAGGGGGACAGGGGGCGGGGGCAATCAGCCCCAGCATTTT. Its translation is CASRGTGGGGNQPQHF.

The chain couples TRBV11-2 to TRBJ2-1, with D possibly being TRBD2 (6 bases). Germline CDR1 and CDR2: SGHAT and FQNNGV. Trimming shortened V by 5 bases and J by 11 bases, and 19 bases separated the two germline ends. The CDR3 is 14 amino acids. The CDR3 DNA is TGTGCCAGCAGCCAAATAAATCCGGGACTGAAGCAGTTCTTC. It specifies CASSQINPGLKQFF.

The gene calls are TRBV7-2 and TRBJ1-1; no clear D gene. CDR1 and CDR2 (germline): SGHTA, FQGNSA. V was trimmed by 5 bases and J by 7 bases, leaving 11 bases between them. This CDR3 is 12 amino acids long. In nucleotides, the CDR3 is TGTGCCAGCAGCCCTTATTTGGGTGAAGCTTTCTTT. As protein: CASSPYLGEAFF.

The J gene is TRBJ2-1, the V gene TRBV5-1; 10 nucleotides line up with TRBD2. The V segment lost 1 base and the J segment 9 bases; nucleotides outside the gene matches: 7. The germline CDR1 and CDR2 sequences are SGHRS and YFSETQ. The CDR3 is made up of 15 amino acids. The CDR3 here is CASSLQEREGGEQFF. As DNA, the CDR3 is TGCGCCAGCAGCTTGCAGGAGCGGGAGGGTGGTGAGCAGTTCTTC.

The rearrangement joins TRBV27 to TRBJ1-2; D uncertain. CDR3 length: 13 amino acids. CDR1 is MNHEY, CDR2 SMNVEV, per germline (reference sequence). The V and J ends lost 1 base and 5 bases respectively, with 8 bases between them. CDR3 protein: CASSLWGTYGYTF. The CDR3, as DNA: TGTGCCAGCAGTTTATGGGGAACGTATGGCTACACCTTC.

This rearrangement joins TRBV9 to TRBJ1-4; D unclear. The CDR3 consists of 15 residues. V was clipped by 0 bases and J by 7 bases, with 13 bases between them. Per germline, CDR1 SGDLS and CDR2 YYNGEE. The CDR3 region is CASSVAEGRGEKLFF. CDR3 in DNA: TGTGCCAGCAGCGTAGCGGAGGGAAGAGGTGAAAAACTGTTTTTT.

A single count supports this clone. V is TRBV10-1 and J is TRBJ2-3; D is perhaps TRBD2 (7 bases). The V gene lost 8 bases and the J gene lost 1 base, with 10 bases spanning the gap. CDR1 WNHNN and CDR2 SYGVQD come from the germline V gene (reference sequence). The CDR3 sequence is 13 residues long. CDR3 DNA: TGCGCCAGCGGGGGGGCCGGCACAGATACGCAGTATTTT. Translation gives CASGGAGTDTQYF.

CDR3 DNA sequence: TGTGCCAGCAGTTTTCGTGGGGCCCGAGGCACCGGGGAGCTGTTTTTT. It yields the protein CASSFRGARGTGELFF. The chain couples TRBV27 to TRBJ2-2; possible D gene TRBD1, 5 bases. The CDR3 covers 16 residues. V lost 3 bases and J lost 4, with 15 bases in between. Germline assignment: CDR1 MNHEY and CDR2 SMNVEV (reference sequence).

The J gene is TRBJ2-2, the V gene TRBV21-1; the table's D call of TRBD1 was not tested on the DNA. TRBV21-1 is deemed a pseudogene. This CDR3 has 14 amino acids. The CDR3 sequence: CASSKRGQLGELFF. The CDR3 nucleotides read TGTGCCAGCAGCAAAAGAGGACAGCTCGGGGAGCTGTTTTTT.

V is TRBV7-9 and J is TRBJ2-3, with no clear D. CDR3 size: 14 residues. The V and J ends lost 2 bases and 5 bases respectively, with 11 bases between them. Per the germline V gene, CDR1 is SEHNR and CDR2 is FQNEAQ (reference sequence). The chain's CDR3 is CASSLSEPRDTQYF. CDR3 DNA sequence: TGTGCCAGCAGCTTATCGGAGCCTCGAGATACGCAGTATTTT.

J is TRBJ2-5 and V is TRBV4-2, with 10 bases lining up with TRBD1. This CDR3 is built from 18 residues. V shed 4 bases and J 0 bases; nucleotides not matched to a gene: 11. Per germline, CDR1 LGHNA and CDR2 YNFKEQ. CDR3 residues: CASSPSSGTGVNQETQYF. Here the CDR3 DNA reads TGTGCCAGCAGCCCCTCTTCCGGGACAGGGGTTAACCAAGAGACCCAGTACTTC.

The chain couples TRBV7-2 to TRBJ2-1; no clear D. Looked up from germline, CDR1 is SGHTA and CDR2 is FQGNSA. V dropped 6 bases and J dropped 15 bases, with 15 bases sitting between them. This CDR3 contains 11 residues. CDR3 coding DNA: TGTGCCAGCAGGGAAACAGTGGTGCCGTTCTTC. The encoded protein is CASRETVVPFF.

This clone has a handful of counts. The chain has TRBV19 and TRBJ1-2, with 7 nucleotides matching TRBD1. The trim removed 6 bases at V and 6 bases at J, leaving 10 bases unmatched. Germline-derived CDR1 and CDR2 are LNHDA and SQIVND (reference sequence). This CDR3 has 14 residues. Written as DNA, the CDR3 is TGTGCCAGTAGGAACAGGGGAGGATCAGATGGCTACACCTTC. Translation gives CASRNRGGSDGYTF.

This clone was detected only a few times. J is TRBJ1-6 and V is TRBV6-4, with a tentative D call TRBD1 (6 bases). There are 15 residues in the CDR3. V gave up 4 bases and J gave up 6 bases, with 13 bases separating them. The germline gives CDR1 MRHNA, CDR2 SNTAGT. The CDR3 sequence: CASSVSTGSNSPLHF. In DNA, the CDR3 is TGTGCCAGCAGTGTGTCCACAGGGAGTAATTCACCCCTCCACTTT.

This chain connects TRBV25-1 to TRBJ2-3, with no clear D. Germline CDR1 and CDR2: MGHDK and SYGVNS. The CDR3 length is 14 residues. V lost 3 bases and J 6 bases, leaving 13 bases between the germline ends. This chain's CDR3 is CASSDPIIPDTQYF. The DNA of the CDR3 is TGTGCCAGCAGTGACCCGATAATCCCGGATACGCAGTATTTT.

The genes are TRBV30 and TRBJ1-4, with TRBD1 matching over 9 bases. There are 15 residues in the CDR3. Germline V lookup: CDR1 GTSNPN, CDR2 SVGIG (reference sequence). V shed 5 bases, J shed 0 bases, and the junction held 4 bases outside the gene matches. The CDR3 here is CAWRDREATNEKLFF. The CDR3 DNA reads TGTGCCTGGCGGGACAGGGAGGCAACTAATGAAAAACTGTTTTTT.

This clone was found a few times. Other DNA sequences in this specimen translate into the identical CDR3. J is TRBJ1-4 and V is TRBV5-1, with 7 bases aligning to TRBD1. This CDR3 has 15 amino acids. V trimming: 0 bases; J trimming: 8 bases; junction bases outside the gene matches: 7. CDR1 is SGHRS and CDR2 is YFSETQ in the germline V gene. The CDR3 DNA reads TGCGCCAGCAGCTTGGTCCAGGGGGTTGGGGAAAAACTGTTTTTT. Encoded protein: CASSLVQGVGEKLFF.

This clone showed up just a few times. The genes are TRBV29-1 and TRBJ1-1; no definite D call. The CDR3 totals 12 residues. Trimming shortened V by 6 bases and J by 5 bases, and 13 bases separated the two germline ends. Looked up from germline, CDR1 is SQVTM and CDR2 is ANQGSEA. The CDR3 DNA reads TGCAGCGTCTCTCGGGGAGGAACTGAAGCTTTCTTT. Protein: CSVSRGGTEAFF.

The rearrangement links TRBV28 to TRBJ1-2, with TRBD1 identical over 7 bases. The CDR3 loop spans 14 amino acids. Germline lookup yields CDR1 MDHEN and CDR2 SYDVKM. After removal of 6 bases from V and 0 bases from J, the junction contained 4 bases not matched to a gene. CDR3 coding DNA: TGTGCCAGCAGGGGGGACAGTACTAACTATGGCTACACCTTC. Translation: CASRGDSTNYGYTF.

The chain couples TRBV6-5 to TRBJ1-6; D remains ambiguous. Trimming cost V 0 bases and J 10 bases, with 7 bases left between them. The CDR3 extends over 13 amino acids. Germline assignment: CDR1 MNHEY and CDR2 SVGAGI. CDR3 sequence reads: CASSYSPASPLHF. The CDR3 bases are TGTGCCAGCAGTTACTCCCCGGCGTCACCCCTCCACTTT.